Following are 8 T cell receptor beta chains from one sample sequenced in a study of blood T cell repertoires in COVID-19. Clones were read by immunoSEQ multiplex PCR, and TCRdb kept only the in-frame ones, dropping some. The sample lists about 20,000 clones, over 90% occurring once. The specimen sequenced was peripheral blood. These receptors were taken from a woman aged 45-59 years with active COVID-19.

The rearrangement links TRBV28 to TRBJ1-5, with TRBD1 matching 7 bases. CDR1 is MDHEN and CDR2 is SYDVKM in the germline V gene. The CDR3 length is 17 residues. With V trimmed by 5 bases and J by 0 bases, 10 bases remained unmatched. CDR3 amino acids: CASSRLPGQPSNQPQHF. The CDR3 DNA follows: TGTGCCAGCAGTCGCTTGCCGGGACAGCCTAGCAATCAGCCCCAGCATTTT.

The chain uses TRBV5-4 and TRBJ1-1, with a possible D match to TRBD1 (6 bases). Per germline, CDR1 SGHNT and CDR2 YYREEE (reference sequence). The CDR3 sequence is 16 residues long. With 0 bases removed from V and 5 bases from J, the gap between germline ends came to 17 bases. The CDR3 DNA reads TGTGCCAGCAGCTTGGGAGGCGCGGGGGGCCTAACTGAAGCTTTCTTT. Translation: CASSLGGAGGLTEAFF.

This chain uses TRBV5-4 with TRBJ2-5, with a weak D call TRBD2 (5 bases). Germline CDR1 is SGHNT and CDR2 is YYREEE (reference sequence). This CDR3 spans 15 amino acids. V was pared by 4 bases and J by 5 bases, with 18 bases between. CDR3 amino acids: CASSLGPKLEETQYF. The CDR3 DNA is TGTGCCAGCAGCCTAGGACCCAAACTAGAGGAGACCCAGTACTTC.

This rearrangement joins TRBV27 to TRBJ2-7; 8 bases align to TRBD2. This CDR3 is built from 15 residues. With V trimmed by 6 bases and J by 5 bases, 12 bases remained unmatched. Germline values: CDR1 MNHEY, CDR2 SMNVEV (reference sequence). The CDR3 sequence: CASSTHRGRLDEQYF. In DNA, the CDR3 is TGTGCCAGCAGCACCCACCGCGGGAGGCTAGACGAGCAGTACTTC.

The rearrangement joins TRBV30 to TRBJ1-1, with 9 positions matching TRBD1. V lost 4 bases to trimming and J lost 3 bases; unmatched junction nucleotides: 15. The CDR3 is 17 residues long. Germline V gene sequence: CDR1 GTSNPN, CDR2 SVGIG (reference sequence). Here the CDR3 reads CAWKPRGQGFRDTEAFF. The CDR3 DNA sequence: TGTGCCTGGAAGCCTAGGGGACAGGGATTCAGGGACACTGAAGCTTTCTTT.

The rearrangement links TRBV30 to TRBJ2-7; a possible D gene is TRBD2 (7 bases). CDR3 length: 14 residues. V dropped 4 bases and J dropped 4 bases, with 17 bases sitting between them. The germline gives CDR1 GTSNPN, CDR2 SVGIG (reference sequence). The CDR3 nucleotides are TGTGCCTGGATGAGGGGGGGCGGGAATTACGAGCAGTACTTC. This gives the protein CAWMRGGGNYEQYF.

The chain is built from TRBV12-3 or TRBV12-4 and TRBJ1-2; no definite D call. With 2 bases removed from V and 4 bases from J, the gap between germline ends came to 5 bases. The CDR3 covers 12 residues. The DNA for the CDR3 is TGTGCCAGCAGTTTACCAGGCTATGGCTACACCTTC. Its translation: CASSLPGYGYTF.

The chain carries TRBV5-4 and TRBJ2-7; TRBD2 might be the D (7 bases). The V gene lost 0 bases and the J gene lost 2 bases, with 12 bases spanning the gap. This CDR3 has 15 amino acids. CDR1 is SGHNT and CDR2 is YYREEE in the germline V gene (reference sequence). The CDR3 region is CASSLDGGRAYEQYF. CDR3 DNA: TGTGCCAGCAGCTTGGACGGGGGGCGGGCCTACGAGCAGTACTTC.